This T cell receptor (beta chain) was sequenced in a study of T cells in women clearing cervical HPV infection. Regarding this clone: Its antigen remains unknown. The sequenced fragment ends 3 residues before the CDR3 boundary, so the rest is inferred from the germline J gene.

CDR3 size: 13 residues. The trim removed 3 bases at V and 6 bases at J, leaving 1 base unmatched. The V gene's germline CDR1 is KGHSH and CDR2 LQKENI. Study conclusions and caveats: Repertoire richness, not evenness, was significantly elevated in CIN3+ cases versus controls. Unknown T-cell numbers per sample may underlie the richness differences.

The repertoire was sequenced with immunoSEQ multiplex PCR; TCRdb's copy has only in-frame clones and lacks some. The sample holds under 45,000 clones. The chain links TRBV18 to TRBJ1-5; 8 bases align to TRBD1. The receptor was derived from a woman aged 18 to 69 with a cervical HPV16 infection that either progressed to CIN3+ or cleared (not recorded which). Material: blood buffy coat. CDR3 sequence reads: CASSPTGVQPQHF. The sequenced CDR3 bases are TGTGCCAGCTCACCGACAGGGGTTCAGCCC.